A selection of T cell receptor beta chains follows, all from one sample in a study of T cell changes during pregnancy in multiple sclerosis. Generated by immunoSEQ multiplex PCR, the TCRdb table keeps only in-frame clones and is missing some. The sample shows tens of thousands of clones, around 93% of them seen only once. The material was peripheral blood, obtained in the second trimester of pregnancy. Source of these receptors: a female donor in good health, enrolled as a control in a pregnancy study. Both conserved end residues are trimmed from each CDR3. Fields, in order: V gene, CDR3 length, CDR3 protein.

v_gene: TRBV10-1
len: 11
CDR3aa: ASSDRDTDTQY

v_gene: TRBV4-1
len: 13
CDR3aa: ASSQEGVWEGEQF

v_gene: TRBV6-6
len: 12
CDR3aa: ASSPTGMGNEQF

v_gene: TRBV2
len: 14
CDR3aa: ASKDRTYSGANVLT

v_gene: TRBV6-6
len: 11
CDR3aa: ASSYFQGHEQY

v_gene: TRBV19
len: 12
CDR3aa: ASSIVDRGYGYT

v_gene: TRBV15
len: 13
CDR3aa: ATSREAGGPDTQY

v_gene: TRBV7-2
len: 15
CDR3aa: ASSPRGSVINTGELF

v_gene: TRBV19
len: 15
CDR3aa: ASSIRPTTGANSPLH

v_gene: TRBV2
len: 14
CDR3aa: ASSESRLGGFETQY

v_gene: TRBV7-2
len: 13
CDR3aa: ASSLGTTGNQPQH

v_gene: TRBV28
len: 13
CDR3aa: ASRTRLAGRYEQY

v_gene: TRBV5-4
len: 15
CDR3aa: ASSGASGTSGRYEQF

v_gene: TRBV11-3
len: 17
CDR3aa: ASSGWAVRNKRGGNEQF

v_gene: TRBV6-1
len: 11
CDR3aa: AVQDRGRTEAF

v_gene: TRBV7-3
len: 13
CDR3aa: ASSLTSGYSDTQY

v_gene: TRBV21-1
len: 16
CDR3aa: ASSKDDRTSSGANVLT

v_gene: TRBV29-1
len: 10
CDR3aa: SGGQGGTEAF

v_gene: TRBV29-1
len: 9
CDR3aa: SVEVRGEQY

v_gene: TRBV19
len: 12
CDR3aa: ASSITQGNTEAF

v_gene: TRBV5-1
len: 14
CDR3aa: ASSLFRGLGTGELF

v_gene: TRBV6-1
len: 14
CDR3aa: ASSEAGGGSTDTQY

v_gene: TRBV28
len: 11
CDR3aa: ASSNPGNQPQH

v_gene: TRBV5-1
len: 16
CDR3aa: ASSSWGGVPSGANVLT

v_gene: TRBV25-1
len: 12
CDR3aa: ASIQDSLNTEAF

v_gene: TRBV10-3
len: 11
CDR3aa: AISRGGYNEQF

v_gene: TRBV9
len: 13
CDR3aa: ASSVGGQTYNEQF

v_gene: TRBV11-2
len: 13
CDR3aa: ASSLVGQPNEKLF

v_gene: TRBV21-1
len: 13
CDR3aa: ASSEGEGTRYGYT

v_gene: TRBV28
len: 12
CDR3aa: ASRDPTGGTEAF

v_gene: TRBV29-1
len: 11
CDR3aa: SATRGLNTEAF

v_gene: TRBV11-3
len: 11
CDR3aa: ASSPPGENIQY

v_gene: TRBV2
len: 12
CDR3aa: ASSELETSGEQY

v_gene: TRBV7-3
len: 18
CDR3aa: ASSLTQRGSGRAGSNEQF

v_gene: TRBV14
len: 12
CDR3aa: ASSRDRDYTEAF

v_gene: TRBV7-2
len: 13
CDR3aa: ASSSGQGLFSEQY

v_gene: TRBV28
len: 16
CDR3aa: ASSSRLVAGGKYNEQF

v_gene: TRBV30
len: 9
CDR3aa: ASRDRHGYT

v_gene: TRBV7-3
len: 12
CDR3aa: ASSYGGGRETQY

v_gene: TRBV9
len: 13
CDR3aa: ASSPGTGIYQPQH

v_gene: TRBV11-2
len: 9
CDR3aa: ASSRGDTQY

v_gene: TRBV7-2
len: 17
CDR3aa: ASSLYPQGLAGGLNEQF

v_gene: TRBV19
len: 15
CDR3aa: ASTQGQGASGTGELF

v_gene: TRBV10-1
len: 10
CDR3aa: ASSESSDEQF

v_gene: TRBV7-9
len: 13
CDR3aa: ASSLIGLANYGYT

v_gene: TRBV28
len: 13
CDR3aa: ASTPAGMSFGTQY

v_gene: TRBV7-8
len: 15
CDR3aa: ASSLVARGLGIYEQY